Sequencing of this T cell receptor beta chain was carried out in a study of OX40 agonist ivuxolimab in advanced cancers. Points from the study as a whole: Clonal expansion was seen in CD4+ and CD8+ blood T cells by week 6 at 0.1 to 3.0 mg/kg.

Of note for this clone: Antigen specificity is unknown.

Exclusion applied to patients with autoimmune disease history or systemic immunosuppression. Method: immunoSEQ multiplex PCR; TCRdb's copy keeps in-frame clones and lacks some. The sample lists around 94,000 clones; around 90% were seen once. V lost 7 bases to trimming and J lost 4 bases, with 19 bases between them. CDR1 and CDR2 (germline): LNHDA, SQIVND (reference sequence). This CDR3 spans 15 amino acids. The receptor was derived from an adult with an advanced solid tumor such as melanoma, head and neck, liver or kidney cancer. The chain carries TRBV19 and TRBJ1-2; D unresolved. This specimen consisted of CD4+ or CD8+ T cells sorted from blood, obtained in a trial of the OX40 agonist ivuxolimab. The CDR3 sequence: CASIPTAAVGYGYTF. CDR3 bases: TGTGCCAGTATCCCGACGGCAGCGGTCGGCTATGGCTACACCTTC.